This is a list of T cell receptor beta chains from one sample in a study of T cell repertoires in cytomegalovirus infection. These receptors are not linked to any known antigen. TCRdb analysed the reads with MiXCR anew, one entry per CDR3 protein. Here the sample spans just over 450,000 distinct CDR3 sequences, approximately 46% being singletons. The specimen comprised cultured PBMCs, sampled from culture after CMV antigen stimulation. The receptor set was obtained from a human donor in good health (CMV status not recorded). Some clones in this sample may be carry-over from other donors' samples. Both conserved end residues are part of each CDR3. The order of the fields is J gene, clone size, D gene, V gene, CDR3 protein, CDR3 DNA. D genes are given only for firm matches. Where a row states a size, it is once, few, many or the class of an expanded clone; other rows omit it.

TRBJ2-7,NA,NA,TRBV19,CASSIGEPDEQYF,TGTGCCAGTAGTATAGGGGAACCCGACGAGCAGTACTTC
TRBJ1-6,NA,TRBD1,TRBV27,CATALLEAGGSNSPLHF,TGTGCCACCGCCCTTCTAGAGGCAGGGGGATCCAATTCACCCCTCCACTTT
TRBJ2-3,NA,NA,TRBV12-3/TRBV12-4,CASSLGAPPMHTQYF,TGTGCCAGCAGCCTCGGGGCCCCCCCCATGCATACGCAGTATTTT
TRBJ1-5,NA,NA,TRBV27,CASTIGVNNQPQHF,TGTGCCAGCACCATAGGGGTTAATAATCAGCCCCAGCATTTT
TRBJ1-5,NA,NA,TRBV4-1,CASSQGGQGYQPQHF,TGCGCCAGCAGCCAAGGCGGCCAGGGGTATCAGCCCCAGCATTTT
TRBJ1-2,few,TRBD1,TRBV19,CASGTGGNGYTF,TGTGCCAGTGGGACAGGGGGAAATGGCTACACCTTC
TRBJ2-4,NA,TRBD2,TRBV28,CASTGTRGRDIQYF,TGTGCCAGTACCGGGACTCGAGGGAGGGACATTCAGTACTTC
TRBJ2-7,few,NA,TRBV7-9,CASSLGWPGSIYEQYF,TGTGCCAGCAGCTTAGGGTGGCCGGGATCAATCTACGAGCAGTACTTC
TRBJ1-5,many,TRBD1,TRBV7-8,CASSLLRTGNQPQHF,TGTGCCAGCAGCTTACTGCGGACAGGGAATCAGCCCCAGCATTTT
TRBJ1-2,NA,NA,TRBV7-6,CASSLVEGGYTF,TGTGCCAGCAGCTTAGTTGAGGGAGGCTACACCTTC
TRBJ1-3,NA,NA,TRBV7-2,CASSSWDGGSGNTIYF,TGTGCCAGCAGCTCCTGGGACGGAGGCTCTGGAAACACCATATATTTT
TRBJ2-1,few,TRBD2,TRBV9,CASSVAPPSGGYNEQFF,TGTGCCAGCAGCGTAGCTCCCCCCAGCGGGGGTTACAATGAGCAGTTCTTC
TRBJ2-7,once,NA,TRBV5-1,CASSGLQGYEQYF,TGCGCCAGCAGCGGGCTCCAGGGCTACGAGCAGTACTTC
TRBJ1-6,NA,NA,TRBV7-9,CASSARQSSYNSPLHF,TGTGCCAGCAGCGCCAGACAGAGCTCCTATAATTCACCCCTCCACTTT
TRBJ2-7,few,TRBD1,TRBV12-3/TRBV12-4,CASRGQGYEQYF,TGTGCCAGCAGGGGACAGGGATACGAGCAGTACTTC
TRBJ2-5,NA,NA,TRBV7-1,CATQLGREETQYF,TGTGCCACGCAGCTAGGCAGGGAAGAGACCCAGTACTTC
TRBJ1-1,NA,NA,TRBV2,CASSEALLGLGDEAFF,TGTGCCAGCAGTGAAGCGCTTCTTGGTCTCGGGGATGAAGCTTTCTTT
TRBJ2-3,few,NA,TRBV27,CASSLYQGKDTQYF,TGTGCCAGCAGTTTATATCAGGGTAAAGATACGCAGTATTTT
TRBJ2-1,NA,NA,TRBV24-1,CATSDLSVEQFF,TGTGCCACCAGTGATTTATCTGTTGAGCAGTTCTTC
TRBJ1-6,NA,NA,TRBV5-1,CASSLASGARGAPLHF,TGCGCCAGCAGCTTGGCCTCGGGGGCGCGCGGAGCACCCCTCCACTTT
TRBJ1-2,once,NA,TRBV4-1,CASSPRLNYGYTF,TGCGCCAGCAGCCCCCGGCTTAACTATGGCTACACCTTC
TRBJ2-7,many,NA,TRBV7-2,CASSSGTYPYEQYF,TGTGCCAGCAGCTCCGGGACTTATCCTTACGAGCAGTACTTC
TRBJ2-7,NA,NA,TRBV28,CASTSRGNYEQYF,TGTGCCAGCACGAGCCGGGGAAACTACGAGCAGTACTTC
TRBJ2-1,NA,TRBD2,TRBV4-1,CASSQPTSGRSNEQFF,TGCGCCAGCAGCCAACCAACTAGCGGGAGAAGTAATGAGCAGTTCTTC
TRBJ1-4,few,NA,TRBV20-1,CSASQGFGKLFF,TGCAGTGCTAGCCAGGGTTTTGGAAAACTGTTTTTT
TRBJ2-7,NA,TRBD2,TRBV30,CAWSPPLASGRADEQYF,TGTGCCTGGAGCCCCCCTTTGGCTAGCGGGAGGGCGGACGAGCAGTACTTC
TRBJ2-5,NA,NA,TRBV7-6,CASSRLGTRAQYF,TGTGCCAGCAGCCGTCTGGGAACTAGGGCCCAGTACTTC
TRBJ1-1,NA,NA,TRBV7-9,CASSLGGLEAFF,TGTGCCAGCAGCCTAGGGGGGTTGGAGGCTTTCTTT
TRBJ2-1,few,TRBD1,TRBV7-9,CASRELQGAGEQFF,TGTGCCAGCAGAGAACTGCAGGGGGCGGGTGAGCAGTTCTTC
TRBJ1-5,NA,NA,TRBV12-3/TRBV12-4,CASSLMSNQPQHF,TGTGCCAGCAGTTTAATGAGCAATCAGCCCCAGCATTTT
TRBJ2-7,many,NA,TRBV7-2,CASSFGRYEQYF,TGTGCCAGCAGCTTTGGGAGATACGAGCAGTACTTC